This TCR beta chain was profiled in a study of siplizumab effects on memory and regulatory T cells. TCRdb keeps only in-frame clones here, not all; method: immunoSEQ multiplex PCR. Counted here are about 120,000 clones, over 85% occurring once; the ten biggest clones make up about 0.16%. Findings and limits, study-wide: Siplizumab led to significantly less abundant alloreactive sequences that could be traced back to unstimulated CD4+ memory cells. The study did not confirm that proliferating Tregs from siplizumab cultures were suppressive. Memory T cells appeared less diverse than naive cells, which seemed to contribute substantially to alloresponse.

As regards this clone: Antigen specificity is unknown.

CDR1 is SGHTA, CDR2 FQGNSA, per germline. V lost 2 bases and J lost 5; bases outside the gene matches: 2. CDR3 size: 14 residues. The chain carries TRBV7-2 and TRBJ2-2, with 7 bases that match TRBD2. This sequence was found in a human donor in good health. The sample comprised non-Treg CD4+ T cells sorted from blood. The CDR3 sequence: CASSLTSDTGELFF. The DNA for the CDR3 is TGTGCCAGCAGCTTAACTAGCGATACCGGGGAGCTGTTTTTT.